The TCR beta chain under discussion was sequenced for a study of spatial heterogeneity in lung cancer. Whole-study findings and limits: Higher tumor mutation counts went along with higher counts of expanded intratumoral alpha and beta TCRs. Counts for ubiquitous and regional expanded TCRs went along with ubiquitous and regional nonsynonymous mutations, respectively.

This clonotype was counted ten times or more. Its specificity is not known. The CDR3 is 12 residues long. Germline trimming cut 6 bases from V and 6 bases from J; bases unmatched to any gene: 8. Germline assignment: CDR1 SQVTM and CDR2 ANQGSEA. Every TCR cDNA molecule bore a unique molecular identifier. TCRdb recomputed calls from the 5' RACE reads with MiXCR, one row per CDR3 protein. The table has around 95,000 distinct CDR3 sequences, 4.4% seen once. The sample's time point: sample taken at primary tumor resection. The chain has TRBV29-1 and TRBJ2-7; 7 bases align to TRBD1. The sample here was lung tumor tissue, taken at surgery. The receptor's source is a male donor with early-stage non-small cell lung cancer. The CDR3: CSVVRQGFEQYF. DNA of the CDR3: TGCAGCGTCGTGCGACAGGGTTTCGAGCAGTACTTC.